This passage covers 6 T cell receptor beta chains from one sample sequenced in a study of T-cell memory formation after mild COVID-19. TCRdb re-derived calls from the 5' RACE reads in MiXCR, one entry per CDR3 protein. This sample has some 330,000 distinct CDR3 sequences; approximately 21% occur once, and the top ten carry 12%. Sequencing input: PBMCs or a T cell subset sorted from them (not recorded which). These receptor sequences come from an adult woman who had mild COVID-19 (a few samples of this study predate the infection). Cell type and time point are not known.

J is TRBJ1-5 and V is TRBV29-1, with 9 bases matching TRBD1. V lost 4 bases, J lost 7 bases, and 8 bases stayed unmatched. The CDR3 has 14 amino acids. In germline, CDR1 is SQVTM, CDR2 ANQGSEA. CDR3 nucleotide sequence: TGCAGCGTTGGAGAACAGGGGGCAAACCAGCCCCAGCATTTT. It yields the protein CSVGEQGANQPQHF.

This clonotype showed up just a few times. The CDR3: CASSLSGTINPQHF. CDR3 sequence (DNA): TGTGCCAGCAGTTTATCGGGAACTATCAATCCCCAGCATTTT. The genes are TRBV27 and TRBJ1-5, with D unresolved. CDR3 length: 14 amino acids. CDR1 is MNHEY and CDR2 is SMNVEV in the germline V gene (reference sequence). V was clipped by 0 bases and J by 10 bases, with 13 bases between them.

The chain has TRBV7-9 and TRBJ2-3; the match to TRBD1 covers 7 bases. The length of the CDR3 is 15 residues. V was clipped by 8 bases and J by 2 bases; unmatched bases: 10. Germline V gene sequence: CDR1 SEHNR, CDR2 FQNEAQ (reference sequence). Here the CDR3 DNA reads TGTGCCAGCGGGAAACAGGGGACCCCCACAGATACGCAGTATTTT. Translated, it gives CASGKQGTPTDTQYF.

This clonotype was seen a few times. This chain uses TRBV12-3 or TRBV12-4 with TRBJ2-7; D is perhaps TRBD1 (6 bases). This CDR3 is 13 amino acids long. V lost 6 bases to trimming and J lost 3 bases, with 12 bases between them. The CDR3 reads CASRPGTFYEQYF. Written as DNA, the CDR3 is TGTGCCAGCAGACCCGGGACATTCTACGAGCAGTACTTC.

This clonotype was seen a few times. Here the CDR3 DNA reads TGTGCCACCAGTGACGGACAGGGATTCCTCCCGGTCTATGAGCAGTTCTTC. As protein: CATSDGQGFLPVYEQFF. The chain is built from TRBV24-1 and TRBJ2-1, with TRBD1 matching 8 bases. CDR1 and CDR2 from the germline V gene are KGHDR and SFDVKD. The CDR3 spans 17 residues. V was clipped by 4 bases and J by 8 bases; unmatched bases: 15.

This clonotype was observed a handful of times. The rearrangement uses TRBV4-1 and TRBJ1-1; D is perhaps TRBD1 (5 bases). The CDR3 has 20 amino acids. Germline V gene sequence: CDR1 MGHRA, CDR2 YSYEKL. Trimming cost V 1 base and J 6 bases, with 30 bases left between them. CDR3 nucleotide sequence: TGCGCCAGCAGCCAAGTTCCTGTGTTAGGTGCAGGGCAGGATGAAGCTGAAGCTTTCTTT. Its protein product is CASSQVPVLGAGQDEAEAFF.